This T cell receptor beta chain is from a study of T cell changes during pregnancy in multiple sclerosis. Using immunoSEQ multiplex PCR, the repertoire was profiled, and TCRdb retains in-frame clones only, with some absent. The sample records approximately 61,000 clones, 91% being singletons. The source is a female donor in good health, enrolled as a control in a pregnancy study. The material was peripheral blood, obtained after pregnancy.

The CDR3 protein is CASSWGVRGSTDTQYF. The CDR3 nucleotides read TGCGCCAGCAGCTGGGGGGTTCGCGGTAGCACAGATACGCAGTATTTT. The chain links TRBV5-1 to TRBJ2-3, with a tentative D call TRBD2 (6 bases). V lost 3 bases and J 0 bases, leaving 14 bases between the germline ends. CDR1 and CDR2 (germline): SGHRS, YFSETQ. The CDR3 totals 16 residues.